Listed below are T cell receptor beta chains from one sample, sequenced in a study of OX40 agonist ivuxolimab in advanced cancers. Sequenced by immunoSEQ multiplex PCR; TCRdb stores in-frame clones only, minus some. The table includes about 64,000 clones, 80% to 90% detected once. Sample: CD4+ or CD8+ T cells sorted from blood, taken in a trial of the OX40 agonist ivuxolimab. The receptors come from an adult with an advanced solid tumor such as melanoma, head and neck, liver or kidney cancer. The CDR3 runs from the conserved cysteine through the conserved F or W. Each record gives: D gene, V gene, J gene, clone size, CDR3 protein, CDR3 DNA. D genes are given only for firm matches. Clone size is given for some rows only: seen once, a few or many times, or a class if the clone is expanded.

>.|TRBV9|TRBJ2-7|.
CASSVEPGHSPTEQYF
TGTGCCAGCAGCGTAGAACCGGGCCACTCCCCCACCGAGCAGTACTTC
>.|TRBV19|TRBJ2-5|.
CASTPTGGGETQYF
TGTGCCAGTACCCCTACTGGGGGTGGAGAGACCCAGTACTTC
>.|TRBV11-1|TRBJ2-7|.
CASSRDPGVYEQYF
TGTGCCAGCAGCCGGGACCCGGGGGTCTACGAGCAGTACTTC
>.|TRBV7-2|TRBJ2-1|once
CASSPNPAGLGNEQFF
TGTGCCAGCAGCCCCAACCCGGCGGGTTTGGGGAATGAGCAGTTCTTC
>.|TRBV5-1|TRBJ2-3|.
CASSLELRSADTQYF
TGCGCCAGCAGCTTGGAGTTGCGAAGCGCAGATACGCAGTATTTT
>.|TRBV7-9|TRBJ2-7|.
CASSLFTGNDEQYF
TGTGCCAGCAGCTTATTCACAGGGAACGACGAGCAGTACTTC
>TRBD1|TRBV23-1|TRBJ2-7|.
CASSQPTHRDREFYEQYF
TGCGCCAGCAGTCAACCAACCCACCGGGACAGGGAGTTTTACGAGCAGTACTTC
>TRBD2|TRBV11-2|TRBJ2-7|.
CASRGLAGGPGSYEQYF
TGTGCCAGCAGAGGACTAGCGGGAGGGCCGGGGTCCTACGAGCAGTACTTC
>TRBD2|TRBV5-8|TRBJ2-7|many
CASSNFGLAGGGSEQYF
TGTGCCAGCAGCAACTTCGGGCTAGCGGGAGGTGGGTCCGAGCAGTACTTC
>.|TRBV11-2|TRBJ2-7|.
CASSLGGALYEQYF
TGTGCCAGCAGCTTAGGCGGGGCACTCTACGAGCAGTACTTC
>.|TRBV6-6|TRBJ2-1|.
CASRNPLPLGNEQFF
TGTGCCAGCAGGAACCCTCTCCCCCTAGGCAATGAGCAGTTCTTC
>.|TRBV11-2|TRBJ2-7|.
CASSLVRGSYEQYF
TGTGCCAGCAGCTTAGTGCGCGGCAGCTACGAGCAGTACTTC
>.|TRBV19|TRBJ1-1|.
CASSMRYQNTEAFF
TGTGCCAGTAGTATGAGGTATCAGAACACTGAAGCTTTCTTT
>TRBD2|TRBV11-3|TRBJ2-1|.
CASSRRLAGGSDEQFF
TGTGCCAGCAGCAGGCGACTAGCGGGAGGATCCGATGAGCAGTTCTTC
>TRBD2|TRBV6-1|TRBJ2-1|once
CASNQREGLEQFF
TGTGCCAGCAATCAGCGGGAGGGCCTCGAGCAGTTCTTC
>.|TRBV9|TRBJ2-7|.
CASSVSPSSGYEQYF
TGTGCCAGCAGCGTATCTCCATCATCGGGCTACGAGCAGTACTTC
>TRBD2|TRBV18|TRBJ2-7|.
CASSQSTSGIGYEQYF
TGTGCCAGCTCACAAAGCACTAGCGGGATCGGGTACGAGCAGTACTTC